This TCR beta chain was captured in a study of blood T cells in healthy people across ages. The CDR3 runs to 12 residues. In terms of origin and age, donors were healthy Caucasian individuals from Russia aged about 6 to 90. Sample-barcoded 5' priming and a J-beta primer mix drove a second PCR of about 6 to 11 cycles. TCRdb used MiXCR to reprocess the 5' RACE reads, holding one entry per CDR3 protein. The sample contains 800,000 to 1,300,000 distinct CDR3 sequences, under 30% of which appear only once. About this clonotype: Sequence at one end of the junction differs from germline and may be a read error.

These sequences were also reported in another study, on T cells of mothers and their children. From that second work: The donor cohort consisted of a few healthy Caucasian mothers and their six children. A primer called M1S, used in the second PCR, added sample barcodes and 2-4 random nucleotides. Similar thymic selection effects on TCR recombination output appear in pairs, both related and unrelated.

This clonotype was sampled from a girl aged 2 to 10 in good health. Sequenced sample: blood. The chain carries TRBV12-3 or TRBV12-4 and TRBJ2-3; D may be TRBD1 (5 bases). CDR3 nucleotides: TGTGCCAGCAGGGGGATCACAGGTACGCAGTATTTT. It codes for CASRGITGTQYF.